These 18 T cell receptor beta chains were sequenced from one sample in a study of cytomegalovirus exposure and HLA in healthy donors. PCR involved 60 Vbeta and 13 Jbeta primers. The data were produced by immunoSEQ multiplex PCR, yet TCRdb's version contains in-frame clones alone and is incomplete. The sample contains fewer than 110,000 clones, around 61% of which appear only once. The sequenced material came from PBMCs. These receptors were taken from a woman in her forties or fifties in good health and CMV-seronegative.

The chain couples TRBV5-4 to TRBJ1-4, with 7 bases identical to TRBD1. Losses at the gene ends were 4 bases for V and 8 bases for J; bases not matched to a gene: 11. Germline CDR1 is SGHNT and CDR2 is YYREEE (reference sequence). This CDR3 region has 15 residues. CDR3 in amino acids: CASSPRQGGLEKLFF. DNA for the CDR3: TGTGCCAGCAGCCCCCGACAGGGTGGCTTAGAAAAACTGTTTTTT. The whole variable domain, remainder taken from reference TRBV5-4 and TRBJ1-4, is ETGVTQSPTHLIKTRGQQVTLRCSSQSGHNTVSWYQQALGQGPQFIFQYYREEENGRGNFPPRFSGLQFPNYSSELNVNALELDDSALYLCASSPRQGGLEKLFFGSGTQLSVL.

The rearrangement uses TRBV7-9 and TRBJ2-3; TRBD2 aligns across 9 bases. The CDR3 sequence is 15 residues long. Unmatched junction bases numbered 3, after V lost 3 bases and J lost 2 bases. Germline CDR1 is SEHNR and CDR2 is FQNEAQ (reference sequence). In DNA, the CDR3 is TGTGCCAGCAGCTTGGTAGCGGGGGACACAGATACGCAGTATTTT. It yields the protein CASSLVAGDTDTQYF.

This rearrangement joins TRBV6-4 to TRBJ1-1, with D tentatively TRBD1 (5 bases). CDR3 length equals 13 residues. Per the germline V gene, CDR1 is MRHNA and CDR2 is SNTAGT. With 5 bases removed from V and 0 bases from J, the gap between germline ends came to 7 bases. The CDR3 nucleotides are TGTGCCAGCAGTTTACAGGTGAACACTGAAGCTTTCTTT. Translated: CASSLQVNTEAFF.

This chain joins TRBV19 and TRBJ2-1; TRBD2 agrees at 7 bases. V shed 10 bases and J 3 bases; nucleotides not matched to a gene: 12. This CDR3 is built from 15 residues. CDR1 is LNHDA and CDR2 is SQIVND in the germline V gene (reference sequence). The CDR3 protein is CATHPGGGSYNEQFF. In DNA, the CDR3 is TGTGCCACTCACCCCGGCGGCGGGAGCTACAATGAGCAGTTCTTC.

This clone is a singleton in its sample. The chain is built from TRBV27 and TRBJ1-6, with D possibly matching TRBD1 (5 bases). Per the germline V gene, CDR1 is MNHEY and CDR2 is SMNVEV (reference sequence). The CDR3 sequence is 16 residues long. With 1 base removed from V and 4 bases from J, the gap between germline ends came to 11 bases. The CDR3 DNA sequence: TGTGCCAGCAGTTTATTGCAGGGAACTTATAATTCACCCCTCCACTTT. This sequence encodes CASSLLQGTYNSPLHF.

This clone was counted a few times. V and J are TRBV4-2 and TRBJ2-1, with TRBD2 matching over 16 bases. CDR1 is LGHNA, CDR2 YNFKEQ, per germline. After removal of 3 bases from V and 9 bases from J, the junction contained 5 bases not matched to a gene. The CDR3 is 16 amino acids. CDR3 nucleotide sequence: TGTGCCAGCAGCCAGGGCGGGACTAGCGGGGGGGCTGAGCAGTTCTTC. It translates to CASSQGGTSGGAEQFF.

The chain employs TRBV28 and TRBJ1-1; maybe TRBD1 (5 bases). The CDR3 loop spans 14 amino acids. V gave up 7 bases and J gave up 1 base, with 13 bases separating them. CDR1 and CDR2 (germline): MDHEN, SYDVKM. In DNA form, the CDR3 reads TGTGCCAGCACCCCCGGGGGGGGGAACACTGAAGCTTTCTTT. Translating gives CASTPGGGNTEAFF.

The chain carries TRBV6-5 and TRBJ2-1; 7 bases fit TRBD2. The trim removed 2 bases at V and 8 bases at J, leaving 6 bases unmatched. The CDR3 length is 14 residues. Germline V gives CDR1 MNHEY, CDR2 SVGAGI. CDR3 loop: CASSYVAGLDEQFF. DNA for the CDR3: TGTGCCAGCAGTTACGTAGCGGGCCTCGATGAGCAGTTCTTC.

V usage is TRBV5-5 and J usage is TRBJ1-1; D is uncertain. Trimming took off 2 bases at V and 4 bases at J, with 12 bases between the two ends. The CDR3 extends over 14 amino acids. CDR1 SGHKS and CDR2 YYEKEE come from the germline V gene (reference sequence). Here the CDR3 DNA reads TGTGCCAGCAGCTTTTCCGGTGGCGGCACTGAAGCTTTCTTT. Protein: CASSFSGGGTEAFF.

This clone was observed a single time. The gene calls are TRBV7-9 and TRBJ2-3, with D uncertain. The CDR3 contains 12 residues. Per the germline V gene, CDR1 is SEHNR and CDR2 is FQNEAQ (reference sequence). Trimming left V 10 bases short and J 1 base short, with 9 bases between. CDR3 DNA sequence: TGTGCCACGGGTCCGGGCACAGATACGCAGTATTTT. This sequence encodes CATGPGTDTQYF.

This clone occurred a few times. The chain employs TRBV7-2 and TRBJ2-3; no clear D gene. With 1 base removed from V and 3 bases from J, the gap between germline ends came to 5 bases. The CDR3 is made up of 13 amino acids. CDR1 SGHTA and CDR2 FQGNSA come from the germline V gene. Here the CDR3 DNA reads TGTGCCAGCAGCTTAGTAGTGACAGATACGCAGTATTTT. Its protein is CASSLVVTDTQYF.

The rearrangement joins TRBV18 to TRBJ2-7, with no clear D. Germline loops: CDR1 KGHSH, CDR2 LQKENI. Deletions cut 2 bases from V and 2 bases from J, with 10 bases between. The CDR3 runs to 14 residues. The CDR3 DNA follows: TGTGCCAGCTCACCAATCCAAGCAACCTACGAGCAGTACTTC. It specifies CASSPIQATYEQYF.

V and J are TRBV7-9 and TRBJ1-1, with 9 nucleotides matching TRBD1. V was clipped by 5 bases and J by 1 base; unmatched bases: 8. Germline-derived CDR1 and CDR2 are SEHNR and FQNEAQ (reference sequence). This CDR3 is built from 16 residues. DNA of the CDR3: TGTGCCAGCAGCCAGACCTCGGGACAGGGGAACACTGAAGCTTTCTTT. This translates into CASSQTSGQGNTEAFF.

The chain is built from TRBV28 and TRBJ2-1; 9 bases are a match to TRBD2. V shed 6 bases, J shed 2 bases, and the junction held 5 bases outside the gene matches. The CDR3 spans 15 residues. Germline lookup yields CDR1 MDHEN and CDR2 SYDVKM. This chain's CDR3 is CASRLAGAAYNEQFF. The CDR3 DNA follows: TGTGCCAGCAGATTAGCGGGAGCAGCCTACAATGAGCAGTTCTTC.

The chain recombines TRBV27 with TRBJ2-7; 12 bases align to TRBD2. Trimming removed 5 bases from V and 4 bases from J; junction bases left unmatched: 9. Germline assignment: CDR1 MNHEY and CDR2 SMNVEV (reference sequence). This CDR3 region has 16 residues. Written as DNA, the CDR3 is TGTGCCAGCAGTGCGAACGGACTAGCGGGGTCATACGAGCAGTACTTC. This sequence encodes CASSANGLAGSYEQYF.

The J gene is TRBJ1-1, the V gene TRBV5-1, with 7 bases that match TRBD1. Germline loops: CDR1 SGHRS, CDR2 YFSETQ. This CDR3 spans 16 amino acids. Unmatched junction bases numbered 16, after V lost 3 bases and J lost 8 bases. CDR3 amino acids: CASSSGASGQRREAFF. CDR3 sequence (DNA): TGCGCCAGCAGCTCCGGGGCATCGGGACAGCGTCGCGAAGCTTTCTTT.

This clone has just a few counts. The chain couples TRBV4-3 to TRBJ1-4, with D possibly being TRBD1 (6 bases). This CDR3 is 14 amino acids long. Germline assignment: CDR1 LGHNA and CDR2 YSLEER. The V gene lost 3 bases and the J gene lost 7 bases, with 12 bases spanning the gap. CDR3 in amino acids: CASSQAGASEKLFF. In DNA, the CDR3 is TGCGCCAGCAGCCAGGCAGGGGCCAGTGAAAAACTGTTTTTT.

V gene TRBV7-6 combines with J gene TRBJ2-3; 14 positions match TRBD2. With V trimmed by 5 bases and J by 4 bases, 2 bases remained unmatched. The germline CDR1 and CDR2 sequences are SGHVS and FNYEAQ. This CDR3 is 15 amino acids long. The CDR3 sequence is CASSLTSGGADTQYF. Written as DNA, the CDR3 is TGTGCCAGCAGCCTGACTAGCGGGGGGGCAGATACGCAGTATTTT.